This T cell receptor beta chain was sequenced during a study of CD8 T cells in ankylosing spondylitis. CDR3 length: 13 residues. Trimming took off 3 bases at V and 4 bases at J, with 11 bases between the two ends. Germline CDR1 reads DFQATT; CDR2 reads SNEGSKA (reference sequence). This clonotype came up many times. Each CDR3 protein gets one entry after TCRdb re-called the 5' RACE reads with MiXCR. The table has a few hundred thousand distinct CDR3 sequences, approximately 10% seen once. The TCR sequence derives from a male donor with ankylosing spondylitis or in good health (not recorded which). Sequencing was carried out using blood, either unsorted or a sorted T cell fraction (not recorded which). The V gene is TRBV20-1, the J gene TRBJ2-3, with D possibly being TRBD2 (5 bases). Here the CDR3 DNA reads TGCAGTGCTAGGATACAACTAGCAGATACGCAGTATTTT. It codes for CSARIQLADTQYF.